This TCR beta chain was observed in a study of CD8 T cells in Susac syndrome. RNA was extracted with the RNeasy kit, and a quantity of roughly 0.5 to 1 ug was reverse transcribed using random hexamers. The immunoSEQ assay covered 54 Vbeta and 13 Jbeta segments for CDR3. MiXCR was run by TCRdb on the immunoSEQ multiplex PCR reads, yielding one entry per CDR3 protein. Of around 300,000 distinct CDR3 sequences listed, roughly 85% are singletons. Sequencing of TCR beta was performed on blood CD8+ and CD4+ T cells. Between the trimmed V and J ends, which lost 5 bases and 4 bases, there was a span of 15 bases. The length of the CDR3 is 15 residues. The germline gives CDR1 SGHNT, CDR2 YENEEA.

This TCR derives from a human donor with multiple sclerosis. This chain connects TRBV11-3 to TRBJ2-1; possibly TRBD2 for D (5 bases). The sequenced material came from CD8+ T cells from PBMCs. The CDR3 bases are TGTGCCAGCAGCCTCTATTCTGGCGGGTACAATGAGCAGTTCTTC. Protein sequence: CASSLYSGGYNEQFF.